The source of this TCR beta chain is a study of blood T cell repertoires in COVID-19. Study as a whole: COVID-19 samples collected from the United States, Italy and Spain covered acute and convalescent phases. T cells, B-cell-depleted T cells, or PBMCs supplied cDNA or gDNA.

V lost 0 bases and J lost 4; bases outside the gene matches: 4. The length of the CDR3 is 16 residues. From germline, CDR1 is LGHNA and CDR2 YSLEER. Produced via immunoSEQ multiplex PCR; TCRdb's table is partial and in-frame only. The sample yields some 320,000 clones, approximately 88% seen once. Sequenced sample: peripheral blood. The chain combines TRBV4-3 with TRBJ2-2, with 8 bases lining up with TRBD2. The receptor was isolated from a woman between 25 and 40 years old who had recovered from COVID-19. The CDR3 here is CASSQDRTSITGELFF. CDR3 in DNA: TGCGCCAGCAGCCAAGATCGGACTAGCATCACCGGGGAGCTGTTTTTT.